One sample yielded the 19 T cell receptor beta chains listed below, sequenced in a study of cytomegalovirus exposure and HLA in healthy donors. Primers included in the PCR were 60 Vbeta and 13 Jbeta primers. The protocol was immunoSEQ multiplex PCR, while the TCRdb copy is restricted to in-frame clones and leaves out a portion. This table has about 140,000 clones, 82% appearing once. Input material: PBMCs. The receptors come from a woman in her sixties in good health and CMV-seropositive.

This sequence joins TRBV6-6 and TRBJ1-4, with D hard to call. Germline V gives CDR1 MNHNY, CDR2 SVGAGI (reference sequence). The length of the CDR3 is 12 residues. Trimming left V 5 bases short and J 10 bases short, with 11 bases between. CDR3 bases: TGTGCCAGCAGTGAGCCCGGAGGAAAACTGTTTTTT. Translating it yields CASSEPGGKLFF.

The rearrangement links TRBV6-5 to TRBJ1-1; the match to TRBD1 covers 7 bases. This CDR3 region has 14 residues. Germline V gene data show CDR1 as MNHEY and CDR2 as SVGAGI. V was clipped by 6 bases and J by 6 bases; unmatched bases: 10. As DNA, the CDR3 is TGTGCCAGCAGCGATAGACAGGGTTTGCCTGAAGCTTTCTTT. Encoded protein: CASSDRQGLPEAFF.

The chain employs TRBV7-8 and TRBJ1-2; no reliable D call. V lost 0 bases and J lost 4, with 9 bases in between. The CDR3 is made up of 14 amino acids. Germline CDR1 reads SGHVS; CDR2 reads FQNEAQ. This CDR3 reads CASSLARSSYGYTF. CDR3 DNA: TGTGCCAGCAGCTTAGCTCGGAGCTCCTATGGCTACACCTTC.

The chain employs TRBV6-1 and TRBJ2-7; D is undetermined. Germline V CDR1 and CDR2: MNHNS, SASEGT. The CDR3 has 13 amino acids. V was clipped by 5 bases and J by 2 bases, with 10 bases between them. The CDR3 sequence is CASSLRQPYEQYF. In nucleotides, the CDR3 is TGTGCCAGCAGTCTAAGACAACCCTACGAGCAGTACTTC.

The J gene is TRBJ2-5, the V gene TRBV5-1, with TRBD1 identical over 9 bases. The J call may be faulty, since TRBJ2-7 better matches the DNA end. CDR1 is SGHRS, CDR2 YFSETQ, per germline. The CDR3 extends over 14 amino acids. For the CDR3, the DNA is TGCGCCAGCAGTTACGGGACAGGGAGCTACGAGCAGTACTTC. Its protein is CASSYGTGSYEQYF.

The chain has TRBV10-3 and TRBJ2-7, with 7 bases identical to TRBD2. The trim removed 3 bases at V and 1 base at J, leaving 9 bases unmatched. Germline V gene data show CDR1 as ENHRY and CDR2 as SYGVKD. The CDR3 loop spans 16 amino acids. CDR3 sequence reads: CAISDRGRVGSYEQYF. Written as DNA, the CDR3 is TGTGCCATCAGTGATCGGGGGAGGGTAGGGTCCTACGAGCAGTACTTC.

The rearrangement uses TRBV5-1 and TRBJ1-5; D remains ambiguous. CDR1 and CDR2 (germline): SGHRS, YFSETQ. V lost 0 bases and J lost 4, with 8 bases in between. The CDR3 has 14 residues. The CDR3 coding sequence is TGCGCCAGCAGCTTGGATACGGGGAATCAGCCCCAGCATTTT. Protein: CASSLDTGNQPQHF.

The CDR3 spells CASLTGNTIYF. CDR3 DNA sequence: TGTGCCAGCCTTACAGGAAACACCATATATTTT. The V gene is TRBV25-1, the J gene TRBJ1-3; D is unresolved. The V and J ends lost 8 bases and 4 bases respectively, with 6 bases between them. Germline CDR1 is MGHDK and CDR2 is SYGVNS. The length of the CDR3 is 11 residues.

The chain links TRBV28 to TRBJ2-3; D is uncertain. The CDR3 is 13 residues long. CDR1 is MDHEN and CDR2 is SYDVKM in the germline V gene. V shed 2 bases and J shed 6 bases, with 9 bases lying between them. The chain's CDR3 is CASSLAAPDTQYF. The DNA for the CDR3 is TGTGCCAGCAGTTTAGCGGCCCCGGATACGCAGTATTTT.

This clone was observed a single time. The chain employs TRBV5-4 and TRBJ2-5; no reliable D call. CDR1 and CDR2 (germline): SGHNT, YYREEE (reference sequence). V dropped 0 bases and J dropped 3 bases, with 6 bases sitting between them. This CDR3 is built from 13 residues. The CDR3 sequence: CASSLEQEETQYF. The CDR3 DNA reads TGTGCCAGCAGCTTGGAGCAGGAAGAGACCCAGTACTTC.

This clone has only a few counts. The gene calls are TRBV10-2 and TRBJ2-7; D remains unclear. The length of the CDR3 is 13 residues. V lost 0 bases and J 7 bases, leaving 10 bases between the germline ends. Germline V gene sequence: CDR1 WSHSY, CDR2 SAAADI. This CDR3 reads CASSESLQLEQYF. The DNA for the CDR3 is TGCGCCAGCAGTGAGTCGCTACAGTTAGAGCAGTACTTC.

This rearrangement joins TRBV18 to TRBJ2-7, with D tentatively TRBD2 (7 bases). The germline gives CDR1 KGHSH, CDR2 LQKENI. The CDR3 length is 15 residues. The V gene lost 6 bases and the J gene lost 2 bases, with 17 bases spanning the gap. CDR3 in DNA: TGTGCCAGCTCGCTGAGCGGGACAATTACCTACGAGCAGTACTTC. This sequence encodes CASSLSGTITYEQYF. The full variable domain, completed using reference TRBV18 and TRBJ2-7, is NAGVMQNPRHLVRRRGQEARLRCSPMKGHSHVYWYRQLPEEGLKFMVYLQKENIIDESGMPKERFSAEFPKEGPSILRIQQVVRGDSAAYFCASSLSGTITYEQYFGPGTRLTVT.

V gene TRBV11-1 combines with J gene TRBJ1-2, with 8 nucleotides matching TRBD1. Trimming cost V 3 bases and J 4 bases; bases outside gene matches: 4. CDR3 length equals 14 residues. Germline CDR1 is SGHAT and CDR2 is FQDESV (reference sequence). In nucleotides, the CDR3 is TGTGCCAGCAGCTTCTCCGGGACAGGCTATGGCTACACCTTC. Translating it yields CASSFSGTGYGYTF.

This clone came up once. The genes are TRBV30 and TRBJ1-1, with a tentative D call TRBD1 (5 bases). This CDR3 comprises 11 residues. Per the germline V gene, CDR1 is GTSNPN and CDR2 is SVGIG (reference sequence). Here the CDR3 DNA reads TGTGCTTCAGGCCAGGGATTGGATGCTTTCTTT. This translates into CASGQGLDAFF. Complete variable domain (other parts from reference TRBV30 and TRBJ1-1): SQTIHQWPATLVQPVGSPLSLECTVEGTSNPNLYWYRQAAGRGLQLLFYSVGIGQISSEVPQNLSASRPQDRQFILSSKKLLLSDSGFYLCASGQGLDAFFGQGTRLTVV.

This chain links TRBV28 with TRBJ2-3; 8 bases align to TRBD2. The CDR3 is 17 residues long. V trimming: 5 bases; J trimming: 4 bases; junction bases outside the gene matches: 14. Germline assignment: CDR1 MDHEN and CDR2 SYDVKM. DNA of the CDR3: TGTGCCAGCAGTATGCACGGGGTTGGGACTAGGTCAGATACGCAGTATTTT. Translation gives CASSMHGVGTRSDTQYF.

The chain carries TRBV5-1 and TRBJ1-3; perhaps TRBD1 as D (5 bases). CDR3 length: 14 residues. V lost 2 bases and J lost 8, with 14 bases in between. CDR1 and CDR2 from the germline V gene are SGHRS and YFSETQ. CDR3 sequence reads: CASSLASSRDTIYF. In nucleotides, the CDR3 is TGCGCCAGCAGCTTAGCTTCGAGCAGGGACACCATATATTTT.

CDR3 in amino acids: CASSQDYQGSSYEQYF. CDR3 DNA sequence: TGTGCCAGCAGCCAAGACTACCAGGGGAGCTCCTACGAGCAGTACTTC. The V gene is TRBV4-2, the J gene TRBJ2-7; possibly TRBD1 for D (6 bases). This CDR3 has 16 residues. Germline V gene lookup returns CDR1 LGHNA and CDR2 YNFKEQ. The V end lost 0 bases, the J end lost 0 bases, and 12 bases lay between the germline ends.

CDR3 bases: TGTGCCAGCAGTGAAGAGACTAGCGGCTCCTACGAGCAGTACTTC. Its translation: CASSEETSGSYEQYF. The V call is TRBV6-1, the J call TRBJ2-7; 9 positions agree with TRBD2. This CDR3 comprises 15 residues. V gave up 1 base and J gave up 0 bases; unmatched junction bases: 1. CDR1 is MNHNS, CDR2 SASEGT, per germline.

There are a few counts of this clone. The gene calls are TRBV14 and TRBJ2-5; D is perhaps TRBD1 (6 bases). The last part of the DNA fits TRBJ2-7 better; the J call may be wrong. There are 13 residues in the CDR3. CDR1 is SGHDN and CDR2 is FVKESK in the germline V gene. The CDR3 here is CASSLRGGYEQYF. CDR3 in DNA: TGTGCCAGCAGCCTCAGAGGGGGTTACGAGCAGTACTTC.